This record covers a single TCR beta chain. As yet, its antigen is unknown. One end of the junction varies from germline; a read error may be responsible. From germline, CDR1 is SGHTA and CDR2 FQGTGA. The CDR3 length is 14 residues. The record originates from a study of CD8+CD57+ T cells in acquired aplastic anemia. Across the whole study: Reads per healthy sample averaged roughly 9.9 million (CD4+) and 11 million to 12 million (CD8+).

Investigators profiled TCR beta VDJ and CDR3 from genomic DNA template. From the reads, TCRdb called clonotypes with MiXCR, one entry per CDR3 protein. The data hold just over 400,000 distinct CDR3 sequences, with around 72% observed a single time. General study results and limits: Patients showed no significant difference from controls in CD8+ Simpson's diversity.

Input material: sorted CD4+, CD8+, or CD8+CD57+ T cells (not recorded which) from PBMCs. The sequence was collected from a human donor in good health, serving as a control. The chain has TRBV7-3 and TRBJ1-6; no firm D call. The CDR3 loop is CASSFGQLNSPPHF. In nucleotides, the CDR3 is TGCGCCAGCAGCTTTGGGCAGTTGAATTCACCCCCCCACTTT. Based on the CDR3 plus reference TRBV7-3 and TRBJ1-6, the full variable domain is GAGVSQTPSNKVTEKGKYVELRCDPISGHTALYWYRQSLGQGPEFLIYFQGTGAADDSGLPNDRFFAVRPEGSVSTLKIQRTERGDSAVYLCASSFGQLNSPPHFGNGTRLTVT.